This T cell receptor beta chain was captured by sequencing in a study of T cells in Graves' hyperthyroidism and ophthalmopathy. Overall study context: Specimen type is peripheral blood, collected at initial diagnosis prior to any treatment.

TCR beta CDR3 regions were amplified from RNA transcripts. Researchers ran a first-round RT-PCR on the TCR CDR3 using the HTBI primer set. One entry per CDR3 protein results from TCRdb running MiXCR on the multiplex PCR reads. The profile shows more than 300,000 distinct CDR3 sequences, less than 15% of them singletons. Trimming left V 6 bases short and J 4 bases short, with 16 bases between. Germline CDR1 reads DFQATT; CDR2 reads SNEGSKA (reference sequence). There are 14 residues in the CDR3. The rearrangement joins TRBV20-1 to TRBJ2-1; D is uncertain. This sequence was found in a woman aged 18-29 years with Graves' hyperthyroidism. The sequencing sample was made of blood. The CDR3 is CSAPRPELYNEQFF. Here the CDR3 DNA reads TGCAGTGCCCCACGGCCGGAGCTTTACAATGAGCAGTTCTTC.